This entry lists 28 T cell receptor beta chains sequenced from one sample in a study of blood T cell repertoires in COVID-19. Using immunoSEQ multiplex PCR, the repertoire was profiled, and TCRdb retains in-frame clones only, with some absent. The table lists almost 400,000 clones, around 87% of them singletons. Sequencing was done on a sample of PBMCs or T cells enriched from blood (not recorded which). The source is a woman in her twenties or thirties with acute COVID-19.

Points on this clone: Distinct nucleotide sequences in the sample also encode this CDR3. This rearrangement joins TRBV4-1 to TRBJ1-1; D unclear. CDR1 MGHRA and CDR2 YSYEKL come from the germline V gene. Deletions cut 5 bases from V and 1 base from J, with 8 bases between. This CDR3 comprises 13 residues. CDR3 sequence reads: CASSRTANTEAFF. CDR3 coding DNA: TGCGCCAGCAGCAGAACAGCGAACACTGAAGCTTTCTTT.

The V and J genes are TRBV7-3 and TRBJ2-6, with TRBD2 matching 8 bases. With 2 bases clipped from V and 2 bases from J, the junction kept 5 bases outside the gene matches. Germline V gene lookup returns CDR1 SGHTA and CDR2 FQGTGA. The CDR3 has 17 residues. The CDR3 is CASSLFGTSAGANVLTF. The CDR3 DNA reads TGTGCCAGCAGCTTATTTGGGACTAGTGCTGGGGCCAACGTCCTGACTTTC. The full variable domain, its missing parts supplied by reference TRBV7-3 and TRBJ2-6, is GAGVSQTPSNKVTEKGKYVELRCDPISGHTALYWYRQSLGQGPEFLIYFQGTGAADDSGLPNDRFFAVRPEGSVSTLKIQRTERGDSAVYLCASSLFGTSAGANVLTFGAGSRLTVL.

The chain combines TRBV28 with TRBJ2-7, with 11 bases identical to TRBD2. The CDR3 covers 14 residues. Germline lookup yields CDR1 MDHEN and CDR2 SYDVKM. V was clipped by 8 bases and J by 2 bases; unmatched bases: 5. The CDR3 here is CASQNSGGAYEQYF. CDR3 nucleotide sequence: TGTGCCAGCCAGAATAGCGGGGGGGCCTACGAGCAGTACTTC.

This sequence joins TRBV5-6 and TRBJ1-2; D is ambiguous. Germline V CDR1 and CDR2: SGHDT, YYEEEE. The CDR3 is made up of 12 amino acids. V lost 4 bases and J 8 bases, leaving 12 bases between the germline ends. The CDR3 here is CASSRGPGGYTF. The CDR3 region has the DNA TGTGCCAGCAGCCGTGGTCCGGGGGGCTACACCTTC.

This rearrangement joins TRBV15 to TRBJ1-6, with D tentatively TRBD1 (5 bases). From germline, CDR1 is LNHNV and CDR2 YYDKDF (reference sequence). The CDR3 contains 15 residues. Trimming left V 3 bases short and J 7 bases short, with 13 bases between. The CDR3 DNA sequence: TGTGCCACCAGCAGCCGGCTTCAGGGAAATTCACCCCTCCACTTT. Its translation: CATSSRLQGNSPLHF.

The chain couples TRBV29-1 to TRBJ1-6, with no clear D. There are 15 residues in the CDR3. V was pared by 5 bases and J by 4 bases, with 15 bases between. Germline CDR1 reads SQVTM; CDR2 reads ANQGSEA. This CDR3 reads CSVREGLEYNSPLHF. The DNA of the CDR3 is TGCAGCGTTAGGGAGGGCTTAGAATATAATTCACCCCTCCACTTT.

This clone has only one observation. V usage is TRBV10-3 and J usage is TRBJ2-7, with 8 bases aligning to TRBD1. V shed 4 bases and J 5 bases; nucleotides not matched to a gene: 7. CDR3 size: 14 residues. Germline CDR1 ENHRY, CDR2 SYGVKD. CDR3 bases: TGTGCCATCAGTGCGACAGGGGTTCCCCACGAGCAGTACTTC. Residues: CAISATGVPHEQYF.

The chain has TRBV11-2 and TRBJ2-3, with D unclear. This CDR3 is 14 amino acids long. Germline assignment: CDR1 SGHAT and CDR2 FQNNGV. V was pared by 1 base and J by 3 bases, with 8 bases between. The CDR3 sequence is CASSLVSLTDTQYF. CDR3 nucleotide sequence: TGTGCCAGCAGCTTAGTATCCCTGACAGATACGCAGTATTTT.

This chain uses TRBV3-1 (or the pseudogene TRBV3-2) with TRBJ1-1; 7 nucleotides agree with TRBD1. There are 16 residues in the CDR3. The V gene's germline CDR1 is LGHDT and CDR2 YNNKEL (reference sequence). Losses at the gene ends were 1 base for V and 1 base for J; bases not matched to a gene: 6. CDR3: CASSQAQGQSNTEAFF. The CDR3 region has the DNA TGTGCCAGCAGCCAAGCCCAGGGACAGTCGAACACTGAAGCTTTCTTT.

This chain links TRBV9 with TRBJ2-1, with D possibly being TRBD2 (6 bases). Trimming stripped 1 base from V and 0 bases from J, with 11 bases between. CDR3 size: 16 residues. From germline, CDR1 is SGDLS and CDR2 YYNGEE. The CDR3 region is CASSVRAGYSYNEQFF. The DNA for the CDR3 is TGTGCCAGCAGCGTAAGGGCGGGGTACTCCTACAATGAGCAGTTCTTC.

This clone was observed a single time. The rearrangement joins TRBV11-2 to TRBJ2-7, with 8 bases that match TRBD2. The V segment lost 5 bases and the J segment 3 bases; nucleotides outside the gene matches: 15. Looked up from germline, CDR1 is SGHAT and CDR2 is FQNNGV. The CDR3 contains 17 residues. CDR3 nucleotide sequence: TGTGCCAGCAGCCCCCGTACATCGGGGGGGTCTTACTACGAGCAGTACTTC. Its translation is CASSPRTSGGSYYEQYF.

This rearrangement joins TRBV7-6 to TRBJ2-7; 7 positions match TRBD1. The CDR3 length is 15 residues. CDR1 is SGHVS, CDR2 FNYEAQ, per germline. The V and J ends lost 1 base and 0 bases, in that order; junction bases with no gene match: 3. CDR3 protein: CASSLEGQSSYEQYF. The CDR3 nucleotides are TGTGCCAGCAGCTTAGAGGGACAGTCCTCCTACGAGCAGTACTTC.

The chain recombines TRBV2 with TRBJ2-5; TRBD2 agrees at 10 bases. Per the germline V gene, CDR1 is SNHLY and CDR2 is FYNNEI. There are 16 residues in the CDR3. The ends lost 4 bases at V and 3 bases at J; junction bases unmatched: 8. CDR3 nucleotide sequence: TGTGCCAGCAGTGTAACTAGCGGGGCGGACAAAGAGACCCAGTACTTC. Translated: CASSVTSGADKETQYF.

The V call is TRBV4-1, the J call TRBJ1-5; TRBD1 matches at 9 bases. The germline gives CDR1 MGHRA, CDR2 YSYEKL. The CDR3 is 16 residues long. V gave up 1 base and J gave up 3 bases; unmatched junction bases: 4. The CDR3 sequence: CASSQVGQGDNQPQHF. The CDR3 region has the DNA TGCGCCAGCAGCCAAGTGGGACAGGGAGACAATCAGCCCCAGCATTTT.

The DNA of the CDR3 is TGTGCCAGCTCACCATTGGGCAGGGGCGGTAATTCACCCCTCCACTTT. Translating gives CASSPLGRGGNSPLHF. The rearrangement joins TRBV18 to TRBJ1-6; D is possibly TRBD1 (6 bases). This CDR3 region has 16 residues. Germline loops: CDR1 KGHSH, CDR2 LQKENI. V lost 2 bases, J lost 6 bases, and 14 bases lay in between.

The chain employs TRBV11-2 and TRBJ1-1; 10 bases line up with TRBD1. The germline gives CDR1 SGHAT, CDR2 FQNNGV. This CDR3 has 15 residues. After removal of 5 bases from V and 4 bases from J, the junction contained 7 bases not matched to a gene. For the CDR3, the DNA is TGTGCCAGCAGCCTCCAGACAGGGGGCGGCACTGAAGCTTTCTTT. This sequence encodes CASSLQTGGGTEAFF.

This clone appeared once. V usage is TRBV2 and J usage is TRBJ2-3; 7 nucleotides match TRBD2. The CDR3 runs 14 residues. J lost 3 bases, V lost 3 bases, and 3 bases had no gene match. Germline CDR1 and CDR2: SNHLY and FYNNEI. CDR3 in DNA: TGTGCCAGCAGTGATAGCGGGCGAACAGATACGCAGTATTTT. It encodes CASSDSGRTDTQYF.

The chain combines TRBV15 with TRBJ1-2, with 10 bases fitting TRBD1. CDR1 is LNHNV, CDR2 YYDKDF, per germline (reference sequence). Losses at the gene ends were 1 base for V and 5 bases for J; bases not matched to a gene: 13. The CDR3 is made up of 18 amino acids. In DNA, the CDR3 is TGTGCCACCAGCAGAGGAGGGGACAGGGGCCTGGTTGGGTATGGCTACACCTTC. It yields the protein CATSRGGDRGLVGYGYTF.

The table lists this clone with a count of one. The V gene is TRBV24-1, the J gene TRBJ1-1; TRBD1 matches 7 bases. CDR1 and CDR2 from the germline V gene are KGHDR and SFDVKD. After removal of 3 bases from V and 5 bases from J, the junction contained 2 bases not matched to a gene. The CDR3 runs 13 residues. The CDR3 bases are TGTGCCACCAGTGATGCAGGGGGGACTGAAGCTTTCTTT. Protein: CATSDAGGTEAFF.

V usage is TRBV6-1 and J usage is TRBJ1-5, with TRBD1 matching over 7 bases. The CDR3 loop spans 15 amino acids. The V gene end was trimmed by 1 base and the J gene end by 4 bases; junction bases not matched to a gene: 4. The germline V gene encodes CDR1 MNHNS and CDR2 SASEGT. CDR3 sequence (DNA): TGTGCCAGCAGTGAAGGGACAGGAACTAATCAGCCCCAGCATTTT. This encodes CASSEGTGTNQPQHF.

The CDR3 DNA sequence: TGTGCCAGTAGTAAGGGGACAGGGGCTGGAAACACCATATATTTT. Its protein is CASSKGTGAGNTIYF. The chain carries TRBV19 and TRBJ1-3; 10 bases match TRBD1. Trimming at V came to 4 bases and at J to 2 bases, leaving 2 bases not matched to a gene. This CDR3 contains 15 residues. Per the germline V gene, CDR1 is LNHDA and CDR2 is SQIVND (reference sequence).

The chain recombines TRBV5-1 with TRBJ2-3; D gene uncertain. The CDR3 consists of 15 residues. Trimming shortened V by 0 bases and J by 1 base, and 9 bases separated the two germline ends. The germline gives CDR1 SGHRS, CDR2 YFSETQ. CDR3 in DNA: TGCGCCAGCAGCTTGGCCGAGGCAGGCACAGATACGCAGTATTTT. This translates into CASSLAEAGTDTQYF.

This chain uses TRBV4-1 with TRBJ1-1; D not certain. Germline CDR1 is MGHRA and CDR2 is YSYEKL. With 5 bases removed from V and 7 bases from J, the gap between germline ends came to 11 bases. This CDR3 has 12 amino acids. Here the CDR3 DNA reads TGCGCCAGCAGCTCAGAAACGGGTGAAGCTTTCTTT. This sequence encodes CASSSETGEAFF.

This clone was observed a single time. The chain has TRBV4-2 and TRBJ2-2; 13 bases agree with TRBD2. The CDR3 runs to 19 residues. V shed 0 bases and J 4 bases; nucleotides not matched to a gene: 8. Germline assignment: CDR1 LGHNA and CDR2 YNFKEQ. The CDR3: CASSQDALAGGPGTGELFF. The DNA for the CDR3 is TGTGCCAGCAGCCAAGATGCACTAGCGGGGGGGCCTGGCACCGGGGAGCTGTTTTTT.

The chain has TRBV2 and TRBJ1-1; D is uncertain. V gave up 0 bases and J gave up 1 base, with 9 bases separating them. Germline CDR1 and CDR2: SNHLY and FYNNEI. The CDR3 consists of 15 residues. The CDR3: CASSEALTKNTEAFF. DNA of the CDR3: TGTGCCAGCAGTGAAGCGCTGACAAAGAACACTGAAGCTTTCTTT.

The gene calls are TRBV24-1 and TRBJ2-1; TRBD1 agrees at 10 bases. CDR3 length: 15 amino acids. V lost 4 bases and J lost 7; bases outside the gene matches: 6. Germline values: CDR1 KGHDR, CDR2 SFDVKD. The CDR3 here is CATSEGTGAPNEQFF. In DNA form, the CDR3 reads TGTGCCACCAGTGAGGGGACAGGGGCCCCTAATGAGCAGTTCTTC.

This clone has just one count. This chain links TRBV4-1 with TRBJ2-3; perhaps TRBD1 as D (6 bases). Germline values: CDR1 MGHRA, CDR2 YSYEKL. CDR3 length: 13 residues. DNA for the CDR3: TGCGCTACAGCAGTACAGGGTACAGATACGCAGTATTTT. It is translated as CATAVQGTDTQYF.

J is TRBJ2-3 and V is TRBV6-6; maybe TRBD2 (6 bases). This CDR3 is built from 14 residues. Trimming pared 6 bases from V and 2 bases from J, leaving 12 bases between. Per germline, CDR1 MNHNY and CDR2 SVGAGI (reference sequence). The CDR3 loop is CASSIAAITDTQYF. The CDR3 region has the DNA TGTGCCAGCAGCATAGCGGCGATCACAGATACGCAGTATTTT.